This TCR beta chain was recorded in a study of control samples from healthy donors and cancer patients. Measured with immunoSEQ multiplex PCR; TCRdb has only the in-frame clones, and not every one. The sample shows over 150,000 clones, just under 95% of them seen only once. The CDR3 length is 8 residues. Germline CDR1 is LNHDA and CDR2 is SQIVND (reference sequence). Trimming left V 11 bases short and J 6 bases short, with 2 bases between. The rearrangement joins TRBV19 to TRBJ2-1, with D unclear. The receptor's source is a man in his forties in good health. Input material: blood. In DNA, the CDR3 is TGTGCCTGCAATGAGCAGTTCTTC. Translation gives CACNEQFF.